These T cell receptor beta chains were read from a single sample in a study of control samples from healthy donors and cancer patients. Clones were read by immunoSEQ multiplex PCR, and TCRdb kept only the in-frame ones, dropping some. This table holds 150,000 to 200,000 clones, around nine tenths found once. Sequenced sample: blood. Every receptor here comes from a man younger than 40 in good health. The CDR3 runs from the conserved cysteine through the conserved F or W. D genes are given only for firm matches. Only part of the rows carry a size: once, few, many, or a class if the clone is expanded.

cdr3_nt | cdr3_aa | clone_size | d_call | j_call | v_call
TGTGCCAGCAGCCAACTACAGAGCATTCAGTACTTC | CASSQLQSIQYF | - | - | TRBJ2-4 | TRBV14
TGTGCCAGCAGCTTAATTCCCGGGGGAGACTATGGCTACACCTTC | CASSLIPGGDYGYTF | - | - | TRBJ1-2 | TRBV7-9
TGTGCCAGCAGTTACTCGATGGCAGGATCTCAGTACTTC | CASSYSMAGSQYF | - | - | TRBJ2-7 | TRBV6-5
TGTGCCACCAGCAGAGATTATCGACGTGATCAGCCCCAGCATTTT | CATSRDYRRDQPQHF | - | - | TRBJ1-5 | TRBV15
TGTGCCAGCAGTTTCGCGGGACGCTCCAACGTAGACGAGCAGTACTTC | CASSFAGRSNVDEQYF | - | - | TRBJ2-7 | TRBV28
TGTGCCAGCAGTTACTCGGGCGGGGGGACTGAAGCTTTCTTT | CASSYSGGGTEAFF | - | - | TRBJ1-1 | TRBV6-2/TRBV6-3
TGCAGCGTTGGGCTGGGCGCCGCCGAGCAGTTCTTC | CSVGLGAAEQFF | once | - | TRBJ2-1 | TRBV29-1
TGTGCCAGCAGCAAAGAAACGGTATTCGCAGGGTTAGGGGGCTACACCTTC | CASSKETVFAGLGGYTF | - | - | TRBJ1-2 | TRBV21-1
TGCGCCAGCAGTCGACCGGGACACGGGCCCACCTACGAGCAGTACTTC | CASSRPGHGPTYEQYF | - | - | TRBJ2-7 | TRBV23-1
TGTGCCAGCAGCCCCACGGGGCGAATTAGGAATCAGCCCCAGCATTTT | CASSPTGRIRNQPQHF | - | - | TRBJ1-5 | TRBV28
TGTGCCAGCAGCCCGCGGACCATCCACAATGAGCAGTTCTTC | CASSPRTIHNEQFF | - | - | TRBJ2-1 | TRBV7-8
TGTGCCAGCTGGGAACGAGGGGACGGACAGCCCCAGCATTTT | CASWERGDGQPQHF | - | - | TRBJ1-5 | TRBV6-5
TGTGCCAGCAGCCAACCCCGTGGAGGGGGCGTGAACATTCAGTACTTC | CASSQPRGGGVNIQYF | few | - | TRBJ2-4 | TRBV14
TGTGCCTCTGGGGGTTCCTACAATGAGCAGTTCTTC | CASGGSYNEQFF | once | - | TRBJ2-1 | TRBV11-1
TGTGCCAGGCAGGACAGTCCCTTTAATAGCAATCAGCCCCAGCATTTT | CARQDSPFNSNQPQHF | - | - | TRBJ1-5 | TRBV28
TGTGCCAGCAGCTTAGTGGGGAAGAACACCGGGGAGCTGTTTTTT | CASSLVGKNTGELFF | - | - | TRBJ2-2 | TRBV7-6
TGTGCCAGCAGTAGGAAGGAGACCTCCTACGAGCAGTACTTC | CASSRKETSYEQYF | - | - | TRBJ2-7 | TRBV2
TGCGCCAGCAGCTTTGGCGGGGGCGATGGTACGCAGTATTTT | CASSFGGGDGTQYF | - | - | TRBJ2-3 | TRBV5-1
TGTGCCAGCAGTTACTCGCCCGGGACTAGCTACAATGAGCAGTTCTTC | CASSYSPGTSYNEQFF | - | TRBD2 | TRBJ2-1 | TRBV6-2/TRBV6-3
TGTGCCACCTCGAGAGGCGGAGCCACAGATACGCAGTATTTT | CATSRGGATDTQYF | - | - | TRBJ2-3 | TRBV27
TGTGCCAGCAGCTTACCCGAGAGGACAGGGAACTATGGCTACACCTTC | CASSLPERTGNYGYTF | - | TRBD1 | TRBJ1-2 | TRBV7-9
TGTGCCAGCAGCTTGGAGGGACAGGGCCGCTATGGCTACACCTTC | CASSLEGQGRYGYTF | - | TRBD1 | TRBJ1-2 | TRBV5-6
TGTGCCAGCAGCCACCCTCCGGGACGGAACTATGGCTACACCTTC | CASSHPPGRNYGYTF | - | - | TRBJ1-2 | TRBV7-2
TGTGCCAGCAGCTTAGAGGCGGATTCTCAGGGCTACACCTTC | CASSLEADSQGYTF | - | - | TRBJ1-2 | TRBV7-9
TGTGCCAGCAGTCGGACAGGGGACGGGGAGCTGTTTTTT | CASSRTGDGELFF | - | TRBD1 | TRBJ2-2 | TRBV2
TGTGCCAGCAGTCAATTGGGGGCCCACTATGGCTACACCTTC | CASSQLGAHYGYTF | once | - | TRBJ1-2 | TRBV9
TGTGCCAGCAGTTTATCTGAGCGGGAGCCATCCAGGAACACCGGGGAGCTGTTTTTT | CASSLSEREPSRNTGELFF | - | TRBD2 | TRBJ2-2 | TRBV28
TGTGCCAGCAGCTTACGGACGGTTGGTGAAAAACTGTTTTTT | CASSLRTVGEKLFF | - | - | TRBJ1-4 | TRBV7-9
TGCAGCCTTCTTAAGACAGGGAGGCTCGATACGCAGTATTTT | CSLLKTGRLDTQYF | - | - | TRBJ2-3 | TRBV29-1
TGCGCCAGCAGTCCAGGACAGGGGCAGAACAATGAGCAGTTCTTC | CASSPGQGQNNEQFF | once | TRBD1 | TRBJ2-1 | TRBV4-1
TGTGCCAGCAGCCAGAGGACAGGACGCAATGAGCAGTTCTTC | CASSQRTGRNEQFF | - | TRBD1 | TRBJ2-1 | TRBV7-9
TGTGCCAGCACCCTCCCGGGACAGGGCACTGAAGCTTTCTTT | CASTLPGQGTEAFF | - | TRBD1 | TRBJ1-1 | TRBV6-6
TGTGCCAGTAGGTGGAACACTGAAGCTTTCTTT | CASRWNTEAFF | - | - | TRBJ1-1 | TRBV19
TGTGCCAGCAGCCTCTTGGGGGGGCCCACCTACGAGCAGTACTTC | CASSLLGGPTYEQYF | - | - | TRBJ2-7 | TRBV11-3
TGTGCCAGCTCGTATTCGAAGACCCAGTACTTC | CASSYSKTQYF | once | - | TRBJ2-5 | TRBV6-6
TGTGCCAGCAGCCCCCATAGCGGGGCCCTCACAGATACGCAGTATTTT | CASSPHSGALTDTQYF | - | TRBD2 | TRBJ2-3 | TRBV6-2/TRBV6-3
TGTGCCAGCAGTTTACGACCCTACGAGCAGTACTTC | CASSLRPYEQYF | once | - | TRBJ2-7 | TRBV28
TGTGCCAGCAGCCAAGATTTCACGGGAGAGACCGGGGAGCTGTTTTTT | CASSQDFTGETGELFF | - | - | TRBJ2-2 | TRBV3-1/TRBV3-2